The source of this TCR beta chain is a study of Ad26.COV2.S vaccination and SARS-CoV-2 variants. TCRdb's table, derived via immunoSEQ multiplex PCR, lists solely in-frame clones and lacks some. The table has fewer than 500,000 clones, less than 95% seen once; the top ten hold approximately 4.3%. CDR3 length: 15 amino acids. Germline V gives CDR1 LNHDA, CDR2 SQIVND (reference sequence). Trimming removed 5 bases at V and 4 bases at J, with 14 bases between. This sample's treatment: around 19 received Ad26.COV2.S at low or high dose, single or two shots; several received placebo; per-sample allocation not given. Sampling was performed 63 days after the first vaccine or placebo injection.

The V gene is TRBV19, the J gene TRBJ2-2, with D possibly TRBD1 on 5 matching bases. The TCR sequence derives from a person between 18 and 59 years old who received the Ad26.COV2.S COVID-19 vaccine or a placebo. The sample here was peripheral blood, taken in a trial of Ad26.COV2.S vaccine versus placebo. This CDR3 is CASSSPGSSTGELFF. CDR3 in DNA: TGTGCCAGTAGTTCTCCAGGGTCGAGCACCGGGGAGCTGTTTTTT.